This T cell receptor (beta chain) was found in a study of T cell clusters in autoimmune cytopenias. The study, taken as a whole, reports: TRB repertoire shifts in secondary cytopenia and chronic lymphocytic leukemia mostly reflected lymphoma, not autoimmunity.

TRB was amplified by touch-down multiplex PCR, primer pools A and B combined. TCRdb reworked the multiplex PCR reads into one entry per CDR3 protein, no DNA. This sample's clone table lists some 2,700 distinct CDR3 sequences. By frequency, this clonotype registers medium-sized (0.01 to 0.1%). Its antigen is unidentified. Each sample's input was approximately 270 ng genomic DNA, approximately 37,500 genome equivalents. Sequencing was performed on peripheral blood. The receptor's source is a human donor with an autoimmune cytopenia or autoimmune hepatitis (not recorded which).

This CDR3 is CASSIGTSGSQGTQYF. The chain carries TRBV19 and TRBJ2-5; TCRdb calls TRBD2, which cannot be checked without DNA. Germline V CDR1 and CDR2: LNHDA, SQIVND (reference sequence). This CDR3 has 16 residues. Full variable domain (rest looked up from reference TRBV19 and TRBJ2-5): DGGITQSPKYLFRKEGQNVTLSCEQNLNHDAMYWYRQDPGQGLRLIYYSQIVNDFQKGDIAEGYSVSREKKESFPLTVTSAQKNPTAFYLCASSIGTSGSQGTQYFGPGTRLLVL.